The rows below give T cell receptor beta chains drawn from one sample of a study of cytomegalovirus exposure and HLA in healthy donors. Only in-frame clones appear in the TCRdb table, and some are missing; sequencing was by immunoSEQ multiplex PCR. The sample gives about 130,000 clones, 80% of which show up once; roughly 2.5% is in the top ten. The sequenced material came from PBMCs. The receptor source for this set is a man aged 30 to 39 in good health and CMV-seronegative. Both conserved end residues are part of each CDR3. The D gene is left open where the match is weak. Clone size is shown for a subset of rows, as once, few, many or a class of expanded clone.

CDR3: CASSVDWGDYGYTF
DNA: TGTGCCAGCAGCGTAGATTGGGGGGACTATGGCTACACCTTC
D: -
size: -
V: TRBV9
J: TRBJ1-2

CDR3: CASSLAYLSSYEQYF
DNA: TGCGCCAGCAGCTTGGCCTACCTTAGCTCCTACGAGCAGTACTTC
D: -
size: once
V: TRBV5-1
J: TRBJ2-7

CDR3: CASSLVVAGDYEQYF
DNA: TGTGCCAGCAGTTTGGTGGTAGCGGGAGACTACGAGCAGTACTTC
D: TRBD2
size: -
V: TRBV27
J: TRBJ2-7

CDR3: CATSRERLNYGYTF
DNA: TGTGCCACCAGCAGAGAGCGTTTAAACTATGGCTACACCTTC
D: -
size: -
V: TRBV15
J: TRBJ1-2

CDR3: CASSRDSNYGYTF
DNA: TGTGCCAGCAGCAGGGACAGTAACTATGGCTACACCTTC
D: TRBD1
size: -
V: TRBV28
J: TRBJ1-2

CDR3: CASRGLTYEQYF
DNA: TGTGCCAGCCGGGGACTCACCTACGAGCAGTACTTC
D: -
size: -
V: TRBV28
J: TRBJ2-7

CDR3: CASSVGPTENYEQYF
DNA: TGTGCCAGCAGCGTAGGCCCCACAGAGAACTACGAGCAGTACTTC
D: -
size: -
V: TRBV9
J: TRBJ2-7

CDR3: CASSPLADNEQFF
DNA: TGTGCCAGCTCACCACTAGCGGACAATGAGCAGTTCTTC
D: -
size: few
V: TRBV18
J: TRBJ2-1

CDR3: CASSTQQGAGTEAFF
DNA: TGTGCCAGCAGCACCCAACAGGGGGCGGGCACTGAAGCTTTCTTT
D: TRBD1
size: -
V: TRBV7-2
J: TRBJ1-1

CDR3: CATRGTDSSGNTIYF
DNA: TGTGCCACCCGTGGGACAGACAGCTCTGGAAACACCATATATTTT
D: TRBD1
size: -
V: TRBV6-5
J: TRBJ1-3

CDR3: CASSAGVGVYNEQFF
DNA: TGTGCCAGCAGCGCAGGGGTCGGAGTTTACAATGAGCAGTTCTTC
D: -
size: -
V: TRBV7-8
J: TRBJ2-1

CDR3: CASSPKTGTDDGYTF
DNA: TGCGCCAGCAGCCCCAAGACAGGGACTGACGATGGCTACACCTTC
D: TRBD1
size: -
V: TRBV4-1
J: TRBJ1-2

CDR3: CASSPWLGGEQFF
DNA: TGTGCCAGCAGCCCCTGGTTGGGGGGTGAGCAGTTCTTC
D: -
size: -
V: TRBV27
J: TRBJ2-1

CDR3: CASSLGGSEYEQYF
DNA: TGTGCCAGCAGTTTGGGAGGGAGTGAGTACGAGCAGTACTTC
D: TRBD2
size: -
V: TRBV27
J: TRBJ2-7

CDR3: CASSLVSNEQFF
DNA: TGTGCCAGCAGCTTGGTTTCGAATGAGCAGTTCTTC
D: -
size: -
V: TRBV5-6
J: TRBJ2-1

CDR3: CAWSYGRANEQFF
DNA: TGTGCCTGGAGTTATGGGAGGGCCAATGAGCAGTTCTTC
D: TRBD2
size: -
V: TRBV30
J: TRBJ2-1

CDR3: CASRDFSGRRGETQYF
DNA: TGTGCCAGCAGGGACTTTAGCGGGCGTCGGGGGGAGACCCAGTACTTC
D: TRBD2
size: -
V: TRBV5-4
J: TRBJ2-5

CDR3: CASSQGGTQSYNEQFF
DNA: TGCGCCAGCAGCCAAGGAGGGACTCAATCCTACAATGAGCAGTTCTTC
D: -
size: -
V: TRBV4-3
J: TRBJ2-1

CDR3: CASSLRGLFDTQYF
DNA: TGTGCCAGCAGTTTACGGGGACTATTCGATACGCAGTATTTT
D: TRBD2
size: -
V: TRBV27
J: TRBJ2-3

CDR3: CASSIVEGGHYEQYF
DNA: TGTGCCAGTAGTATAGTCGAGGGGGGGCACTACGAGCAGTACTTC
D: -
size: -
V: TRBV19
J: TRBJ2-7

CDR3: CATSRVRGASYNEQFF
DNA: TGTGCCACCAGCAGAGTCCGGGGAGCCTCCTACAATGAGCAGTTCTTC
D: -
size: -
V: TRBV15
J: TRBJ2-1

CDR3: CASSLQGRVGEKLFF
DNA: TGCGCCAGCAGCTTGCAGGGGCGAGTCGGTGAAAAACTGTTTTTT
D: -
size: few
V: TRBV5-1
J: TRBJ1-4

CDR3: CASSGPGLAGGPWDEQFF
DNA: TGTGCCAGCAGTGGGCCGGGACTAGCGGGAGGGCCTTGGGATGAGCAGTTCTTC
D: TRBD2
size: -
V: TRBV25-1
J: TRBJ2-1

CDR3: CASSLGQGGQPQHF
DNA: TGTGCCAGCAGTTTAGGGCAGGGAGGTCAGCCCCAGCATTTT
D: -
size: -
V: TRBV28
J: TRBJ1-5

CDR3: CSVDWGRGDWYF
DNA: TGCAGCGTTGATTGGGGCAGGGGGGACTGGTATTTT
D: -
size: once
V: TRBV29-1
J: TRBJ2-3

CDR3: CAWSLIAGPQETQYF
DNA: TGTGCCTGGAGTCTGATAGCGGGGCCCCAAGAGACCCAGTACTTC
D: TRBD2
size: -
V: TRBV30
J: TRBJ2-5